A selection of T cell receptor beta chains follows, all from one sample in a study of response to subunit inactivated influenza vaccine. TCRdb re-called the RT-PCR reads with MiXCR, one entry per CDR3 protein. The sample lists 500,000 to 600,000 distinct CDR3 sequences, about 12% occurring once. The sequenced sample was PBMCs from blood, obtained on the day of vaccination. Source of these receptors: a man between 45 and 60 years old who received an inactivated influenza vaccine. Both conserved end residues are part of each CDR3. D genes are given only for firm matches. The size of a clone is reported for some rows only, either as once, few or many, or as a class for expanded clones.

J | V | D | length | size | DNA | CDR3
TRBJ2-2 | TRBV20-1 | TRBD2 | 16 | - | TGCAGTGCTATTCCGGGACTAGCGCCGAACACCGGGGAGCTGTTTTTT | CSAIPGLAPNTGELFF
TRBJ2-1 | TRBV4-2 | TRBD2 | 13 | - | TGTGCCAGCGGGACCGGGACTAGAAGTGAGAAGTTCTTC | CASGTGTRSEKFF
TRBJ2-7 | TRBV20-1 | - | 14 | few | TGCAGTGCTAGATTGGGGTCTAGGACGTACGAGCAGTACTTC | CSARLGSRTYEQYF
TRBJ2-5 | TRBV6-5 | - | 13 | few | TGTGCCAGCAGTTGGGGATATGGAGAGACCCAGTACTTC | CASSWGYGETQYF
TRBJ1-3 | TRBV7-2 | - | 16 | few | TGTGCCAGCAGCTTAGTCGGGGGCGCCTCTGGAAACACCATATATTTT | CASSLVGGASGNTIYF
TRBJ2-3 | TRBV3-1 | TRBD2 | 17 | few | TGTGCCAGCAGCGCTCTAGCGGGGGGCCCCCGCACAGATACGCAGTATTTT | CASSALAGGPRTDTQYF
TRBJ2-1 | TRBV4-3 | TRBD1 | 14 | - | TGCGCCAGCAGCCAAGAGGACAGGTACAATGAGCAGTTCTTC | CASSQEDRYNEQFF
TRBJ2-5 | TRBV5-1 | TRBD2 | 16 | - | TGCGCCAGCAGCTTGAACTCCGGGACTAGCCTCGAGACCCAGTACTTC | CASSLNSGTSLETQYF
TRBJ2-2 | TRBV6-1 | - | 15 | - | TGTGCCAGCAGTGAAGGACAGGTTGGCCCCGGGGAGCTGTTTTTT | CASSEGQVGPGELFF
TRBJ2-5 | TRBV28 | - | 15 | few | TGTGCCAGCAGTTTAGTGGGGAACCTTCTTGAGACCCAGTACTTC | CASSLVGNLLETQYF